The 28 T cell receptor beta chains listed next were all sequenced from one sample in a study of post-analysis software for immune sequencing data. The antigens for these receptors are not known. Incorporated into the TCR beta cDNA libraries were unique molecular identifiers, which served to reduce PCR and sequencing biases. Via MiXCR, TCRdb re-called the PCR reads, giving one row per CDR3 protein. The sample lists 400,000 to 500,000 distinct CDR3 sequences; approximately 39% were seen once. The study, taken as a whole, reports: Higher frequency in patients than in controls was seen for roughly five TRBV segments, with TRBV5-6, TRBV5-1 and TRBV20-1 among them.

The sequenced sample consisted of blood. These TCRs come from a girl aged 2 to 10 with multiple sclerosis.

This clonotype was recorded a few times. CDR3 coding DNA: TGTGCAAGCGGGGGGCTAGATCAGCCCCAGCATTTT. It specifies CASGGLDQPQHF. The chain links TRBV12-3 or TRBV12-4 to TRBJ1-5; tentatively, D is TRBD1 (6 bases). This CDR3 region has 12 residues.

This clonotype appeared a few times. Relative to the germline gene, one junction end is altered; a read error may explain this. The chain combines TRBV7-3 with TRBJ2-1; 12 positions agree with TRBD2. Germline V gene sequence: CDR1 SGHTA, CDR2 FQGTGA. The CDR3 contains 21 residues. Here the CDR3 DNA reads TGTGCCAGCAGTTTAAGGGTTAGCGGGCTAGCGGGAGGGAGCTCCTACAATGAGCAGTTCTTC. This sequence encodes CASSLRVSGLAGGSSYNEQFF. Full variable domain (outside the CDR3, taken from reference TRBV7-3 and TRBJ2-1): GAGVSQTPSNKVTEKGKYVELRCDPISGHTALYWYRQSLGQGPEFLIYFQGTGAADDSGLPNDRFFAVRPEGSVSTLKIQRTERGDSAVYLCASSLRVSGLAGGSSYNEQFFGPGTRLTVL.

There are a few counts of this clonotype. This chain links TRBV6-1 with TRBJ2-4; the match to TRBD1 covers 7 bases. Germline V CDR1 and CDR2: MNHNS, SASEGT. The CDR3 runs to 15 residues. Trimming took 6 bases from V and 8 from J; bases not matched to a gene: 13. In DNA, the CDR3 is TGTGCCAGCAGAACAGGACTGGGACAGAGTCACATTCAGTACTTC. It yields the protein CASRTGLGQSHIQYF.

The chain carries TRBV20-1 and TRBJ2-1; D gene uncertain. The germline V gene encodes CDR1 DFQATT and CDR2 SNEGSKA (reference sequence). Between the trimmed V and J ends, which lost 2 bases and 4 bases, there was a span of 12 bases. CDR3 length: 14 residues. The CDR3 DNA is TGCAGTGCTAGAACTTACAGTATGTACAATGAGCAGTTCTTC. This sequence encodes CSARTYSMYNEQFF.

The chain combines TRBV20-1 with TRBJ1-2; weak D call: TRBD1 (5 bases). Trimming removed 0 bases from V and 6 bases from J, with 8 bases in between. Germline V gene lookup returns CDR1 DFQATT and CDR2 SNEGSKA (reference sequence). The CDR3 is made up of 12 amino acids. The CDR3 DNA reads as TGCAGTGCTAGAGATGAAGGGGATGGCTACACCTTC. Encoded protein: CSARDEGDGYTF.

This clonotype has only a few counts. J is TRBJ1-2 and V is TRBV20-1, with D possibly matching TRBD1 (5 bases). Germline V gene data show CDR1 as DFQATT and CDR2 as SNEGSKA (reference sequence). Trimming removed 3 bases from V and 2 bases from J, with 19 bases in between. CDR3 length: 16 residues. CDR3 sequence reads: CSASFGGGHTNYGYTF. The CDR3 DNA reads as TGCAGTGCTAGTTTTGGGGGAGGGCACACCAACTATGGCTACACCTTC.

This chain joins TRBV25-1 and TRBJ2-7; D is ambiguous. The J call may not be correct, given that the DNA end is closer to TRBJ2-5. The CDR3 runs 15 residues. CDR1 is MGHDK, CDR2 SYGVNS, per germline. CDR3 sequence (DNA): TGTGCCAGCAGTGAAGATCGGTGGTCGGGAGAGACCCAGTACTTC. Its protein product is CASSEDRWSGETQYF.

In this sample, this clonotype turned up a few times. The chain links TRBV7-3 to TRBJ2-3; TRBD2 might be the D (6 bases). With 3 bases removed from V and 0 bases from J, the gap between germline ends came to 10 bases. This CDR3 region has 15 residues. Germline-derived CDR1 and CDR2 are SGHTA and FQGTGA. In DNA, the CDR3 is TGTGCCAGCAGCTTTAGTCTAGCGAGCACAGATACGCAGTATTTT. Protein product: CASSFSLASTDTQYF.

This clonotype was found a few times. Here the CDR3 DNA reads TGTGCCAGCAGCCTCATTATGACTAGCGGGGAAGGAGAGACCCAGTACTTC. Its translation: CASSLIMTSGEGETQYF. The chain links TRBV6-2 or TRBV6-3 to TRBJ2-5; 11 bases map to TRBD2. V gave up 6 bases and J gave up 4 bases; unmatched junction bases: 13. The CDR3 totals 17 residues. Germline lookup yields CDR1 MNHEY and CDR2 SVGEGT.

This clonotype was recorded a few times. The gene calls are TRBV5-6 and TRBJ2-1; D uncertain. The CDR3 contains 13 residues. The ends were cut back, 5 bases at V and 1 base at J, with 7 bases in the middle. Germline assignment: CDR1 SGHDT and CDR2 YYEEEE. The CDR3 here is CASSERSYNEQFF. CDR3 bases: TGTGCCAGCAGTGAGAGGTCCTACAATGAGCAGTTCTTC.

This sequence joins TRBV20-1 and TRBJ1-1; the D gene is possibly TRBD1 (5 bases). Trimming removed 6 bases from V and 3 bases from J, with 23 bases in between. The germline V gene has CDR1 DFQATT and CDR2 SNEGSKA (reference sequence). The CDR3 runs to 16 residues. CDR3 DNA sequence: TGCAGTGCCCCCGGCCCTGGGACGGATCCTGACACTGAAGCTTTCTTT. Its protein is CSAPGPGTDPDTEAFF.

The V call is TRBV29-1, the J call TRBJ2-3; maybe TRBD2 (6 bases). There are 15 residues in the CDR3. V shed 7 bases and J shed 0 bases, with 17 bases lying between them. Germline lookup yields CDR1 SQVTM and CDR2 ANQGSEA. CDR3 sequence: CSAEGIAVSTDTQYF. The CDR3 nucleotides read TGCAGCGCAGAAGGGATAGCGGTCAGCACAGATACGCAGTATTTT.

The CDR3 region is CASSLEGIGYTF. CDR3 coding DNA: TGTGCCAGCAGTTTAGAAGGGATAGGCTACACCTTC. The chain links TRBV27 to TRBJ1-2; no definite D call. This CDR3 contains 12 residues. Per the germline V gene, CDR1 is MNHEY and CDR2 is SMNVEV (reference sequence). Trimming removed 2 bases from V and 8 bases from J, with 9 bases in between.

In this sample, this clonotype turned up a few times. This chain's CDR3 is CASSRLRQGWEGYTF. The CDR3 DNA sequence: TGCGCCAGCAGCCGCCTACGACAGGGATGGGAAGGCTACACCTTC. V is TRBV4-1 and J is TRBJ1-2; 7 nucleotides line up with TRBD1. The CDR3 consists of 15 residues. Looked up from germline, CDR1 is MGHRA and CDR2 is YSYEKL. With 4 bases clipped from V and 8 bases from J, the junction kept 13 bases outside the gene matches.

This clonotype was found a few times. V usage is TRBV20-1 and J usage is TRBJ2-1, with 13 nucleotides matching TRBD2. CDR1 and CDR2 from the germline V gene are DFQATT and SNEGSKA (reference sequence). The CDR3 has 12 amino acids. J lost 10 bases, V lost 7 bases, and 4 bases had no gene match. The CDR3 DNA sequence: TGCAGTGTTGGGACTAGCGGGGCCGAGCAGTTCTTC. It yields the protein CSVGTSGAEQFF.

This clonotype was seen a few times. The chain has TRBV11-2 and TRBJ2-7, with 8 bases lining up with TRBD2. In germline, CDR1 is SGHAT, CDR2 FQNNGV. The length of the CDR3 is 14 residues. V lost 3 bases and J lost 2; bases outside the gene matches: 3. DNA for the CDR3: TGTGCCAGCAGCTTGAACGGGGGGGCCTACGAGCAGTACTTC. Its translation: CASSLNGGAYEQYF.

The table lists this clonotype with a few counts. J is TRBJ2-5 and V is TRBV7-9, with TRBD1 matching 9 bases. The CDR3 covers 17 residues. Trimming at V came to 2 bases and at J to 0 bases, leaving 7 bases not matched to a gene. Germline V gene data show CDR1 as SEHNR and CDR2 as FQNEAQ (reference sequence). The CDR3 DNA reads TGTGCCAGCAGCTTACCGACCGGGACAGGGTACCAAGAGACCCAGTACTTC. The encoded protein is CASSLPTGTGYQETQYF.

About this clonotype: At one of its ends the junction is not consistent with the germline gene, which may arise from a read error. This chain uses TRBV6-5 with TRBJ2-7; the match to TRBD2 covers 7 bases. The CDR3 covers 17 residues. Per the germline V gene, CDR1 is MNHEY and CDR2 is SVGAGI. CDR3 protein: CACSYSMAGDSSYEQYF. In nucleotides, the CDR3 is TGTGCCTGCAGTTACTCGATGGCGGGGGACTCCTCTTACGAGCAGTACTTC.

The chain employs TRBV7-3 and TRBJ2-7; D remains unclear. The CDR3 is 14 residues long. Germline V lookup: CDR1 SGHTA, CDR2 FQGTGA. Trimming pared 5 bases from V and 0 bases from J, leaving 11 bases between. The CDR3 nucleotides are TGTGCCAGCAGCCCCCACGGAAGCTCCTACGAGCAGTACTTC. Its translation: CASSPHGSSYEQYF.

J is TRBJ2-5 and V is TRBV20-1; D is unclear. Per germline, CDR1 DFQATT and CDR2 SNEGSKA (reference sequence). With 3 bases removed from V and 0 bases from J, the gap between germline ends came to 2 bases. The CDR3 spans 11 residues. DNA of the CDR3: TGCAGTGCTAGGAACCAAGAGACCCAGTACTTC. Translation gives CSARNQETQYF.

This clonotype occurred a few times. This chain links TRBV12-3 or TRBV12-4 with TRBJ1-2; possibly TRBD1 for D (6 bases). V was cut by 6 bases and J by 8 bases, with 16 bases left in between. The CDR3 totals 13 residues. The DNA for the CDR3 is TGTGCCAGCAGATTAACAGGGTCCCAGGGCTACACCTTC. Its protein is CASRLTGSQGYTF.

The V gene is TRBV29-1, the J gene TRBJ2-2, with D hard to call. The CDR3 runs 15 residues. Trimming stripped 1 base from V and 0 bases from J, with 9 bases between. CDR1 is SQVTM, CDR2 ANQGSEA, per germline. CDR3 amino acids: CSVEGSVPNTGELFF. The CDR3 coding sequence is TGCAGCGTTGAAGGTAGTGTCCCGAACACCGGGGAGCTGTTTTTT.

The chain recombines TRBV7-6 with TRBJ1-3; D uncertain. The CDR3 loop spans 13 amino acids. Germline CDR1 reads SGHVS; CDR2 reads FNYEAQ. V lost 5 bases and J 0 bases, leaving 5 bases between the germline ends. The CDR3 loop reads CASSPSSGNTIYF. In DNA, the CDR3 is TGTGCCAGCAGCCCCAGCTCTGGAAACACCATATATTTT.

V is TRBV7-2 and J is TRBJ2-1; 14 bases fit TRBD2. V was clipped by 3 bases and J by 10 bases; unmatched bases: 8. CDR3 length: 16 amino acids. Germline V gives CDR1 SGHTA, CDR2 FQGNSA. The CDR3 is CASSLPGLAGEEEQFF. In DNA form, the CDR3 reads TGTGCCAGCAGCTTGCCGGGACTAGCGGGAGAAGAGGAGCAGTTCTTC.

This clonotype was recorded a few times. V and J are TRBV28 and TRBJ1-5, with D uncertain. Germline assignment: CDR1 MDHEN and CDR2 SYDVKM. The CDR3 has 12 residues. Trimming pared 6 bases from V and 7 bases from J, leaving 10 bases between. The CDR3 protein is CASRAGQQPQHF. The CDR3 DNA reads as TGTGCCAGCAGGGCAGGTCAACAGCCCCAGCATTTT.

The chain combines TRBV28 with TRBJ2-5, with a tentative D call TRBD1 (6 bases). This CDR3 is built from 15 residues. The V end was cut by 4 bases, the J end by 5 bases, with 17 bases between. Germline V gene data show CDR1 as MDHEN and CDR2 as SYDVKM. The CDR3 region is CASSSTYRALETQYF. The CDR3 DNA reads as TGTGCCAGCAGTTCGACTTACAGGGCCCTTGAGACCCAGTACTTC.

The V gene is TRBV20-1, the J gene TRBJ2-2; 9 positions agree with TRBD1. The junction had 8 bases not matched to a gene; V was cut back by 4 bases and J by 5 bases. The CDR3 sequence is 15 residues long. Germline values: CDR1 DFQATT, CDR2 SNEGSKA (reference sequence). For the CDR3, the DNA is TGCAGTGCTATACCGGGACAGGGTATTACCGGGGAGCTGTTTTTT. This codes for CSAIPGQGITGELFF.

CDR3 in amino acids: CASSSPQGASGTEAFF. The CDR3 nucleotides are TGTGCCAGCAGTTCTCCACAGGGGGCGTCGGGGACTGAAGCTTTCTTT. The chain is built from TRBV28 and TRBJ1-1; 9 bases match TRBD1. V was clipped by 4 bases and J by 5 bases; unmatched bases: 11. The CDR3 spans 16 residues. CDR1 is MDHEN and CDR2 is SYDVKM in the germline V gene. The full variable domain, its missing parts supplied by reference TRBV28 and TRBJ1-1, is DVKVTQSSRYLVKRTGEKVFLECVQDMDHENMFWYRQDPGLGLRLIYFSYDVKMKEKGDIPEGYSVSREKKERFSLILESASTNQTSMYLCASSSPQGASGTEAFFGQGTRLTVV.